This section outlines one T cell receptor (beta chain) sequence together with its context. A much larger clone is a single base away; this may be a read error. The data were obtained in a study of T cells in Graves' hyperthyroidism and ophthalmopathy. V gave up 2 bases and J gave up 3 bases, with 11 bases separating them. Germline V CDR1 and CDR2: LNHDA, SQIVND (reference sequence). The CDR3 length is 15 residues. The CDR3 regions of TCR beta were amplified from RNA transcripts. A set of HTBI primers served as the primers for a first-round RT-PCR of the TCR CDR3. TCRdb called the multiplex PCR reads again in MiXCR, with one record for every CDR3 protein. This sample has about 680,000 distinct CDR3 sequences, with about a third found just once.

Sequenced sample: blood. This chain joins TRBV19 and TRBJ1-3; possible D gene TRBD1, 6 bases. The receptor was derived from a woman in her thirties or forties with Graves' hyperthyroidism. The CDR3 nucleotides are TGTGCCAGTAGTATAACCGGGACAAATGGAAACACCATATATTTT. This gives the protein CASSITGTNGNTIYF. Full variable domain (rest looked up from reference TRBV19 and TRBJ1-3): DGGITQSPKYLFRKEGQNVTLSCEQNLNHDAMYWYRQDPGQGLRLIYYSQIVNDFQKGDIAEGYSVSREKKESFPLTVTSAQKNPTAFYLCASSITGTNGNTIYFGEGSWLTVV.